The rows below give T cell receptor beta chains drawn from one sample of a study of control samples from healthy donors and cancer patients. Clones were sequenced by immunoSEQ multiplex PCR, and TCRdb holds only the in-frame ones, with some missing. The sample shows 120,000 or so clones, around 87% of them seen only once. The sample was PBMCs. Source of these receptors: a woman in her fifties or sixties with lung cancer. The CDR3 runs from the conserved cysteine through the conserved F or W. D genes are given only for firm matches. Where a row states a size, it is once, few, many or the class of an expanded clone; other rows omit it.

v_gene: TRBV4-3; d_gene: TRBD1; abundance: -; j_gene: TRBJ2-1; CDR3nt: TGCGCCAGCAGCCACACAGGGGGCTCCTACAATGAGCAGTTCTTC; CDR3aa: CASSHTGGSYNEQFF
v_gene: TRBV7-2; d_gene: -; abundance: -; j_gene: TRBJ1-3; CDR3nt: TGTGCCAGCAGTGACATGGGCCGAAACACCATATATTTT; CDR3aa: CASSDMGRNTIYF
v_gene: TRBV5-1; d_gene: -; abundance: -; j_gene: TRBJ2-3; CDR3nt: TGCGCCAGCAGCTTGGGTGTGGAGGAACACACAGATACGCAGTATTTT; CDR3aa: CASSLGVEEHTDTQYF
v_gene: TRBV25-1; d_gene: TRBD1; abundance: -; j_gene: TRBJ1-5; CDR3nt: TGTGCCAGCAGTCAGACAGGGCTGGATCAGCCCCAGCATTTT; CDR3aa: CASSQTGLDQPQHF
v_gene: TRBV18; d_gene: TRBD1; abundance: -; j_gene: TRBJ2-7; CDR3nt: TGTGCCAGCTCACTTAACTGGGGACAGGGGGCCTACGAGCAGTACTTC; CDR3aa: CASSLNWGQGAYEQYF
v_gene: TRBV11-3; d_gene: TRBD1; abundance: -; j_gene: TRBJ2-3; CDR3nt: TGTGCCAGCAGCCAATACGGGACAGGGACTAGCACAGATACGCAGTATTTT; CDR3aa: CASSQYGTGTSTDTQYF
v_gene: TRBV29-1; d_gene: -; abundance: once; j_gene: TRBJ1-6; CDR3nt: TGCAGCGTTAGCCTGAGCTCCTATAATTCACCCCTCCACTTT; CDR3aa: CSVSLSSYNSPLHF
v_gene: TRBV5-4; d_gene: TRBD2; abundance: -; j_gene: TRBJ2-7; CDR3nt: TGTGCCAGCAGCTTGTCTAGCGGGGGGGGAAAGTACTTC; CDR3aa: CASSLSSGGGKYF
v_gene: TRBV7-3; d_gene: -; abundance: -; j_gene: TRBJ2-7; CDR3nt: TGTGCCAGCAGTCTGACCGAAAGCGGGCCCACCTCCTACGAGCAGTACTTC; CDR3aa: CASSLTESGPTSYEQYF
v_gene: TRBV29-1; d_gene: TRBD2; abundance: -; j_gene: TRBJ2-1; CDR3nt: TGCAGCGTTGAATTAGGACTAGCGGGCGGGAATGAGCAGTTCTTC; CDR3aa: CSVELGLAGGNEQFF
v_gene: TRBV6-5; d_gene: -; abundance: few; j_gene: TRBJ1-2; CDR3nt: TGTGCCAGCAGGGACTCCAAGAAGGTCTATGGCTACACCTTC; CDR3aa: CASRDSKKVYGYTF
v_gene: TRBV5-1; d_gene: TRBD1; abundance: once; j_gene: TRBJ2-3; CDR3nt: TGCGCCAGCAGCAAAGGACAGGGCGGGAGCACAGATACGCAGTATTTT; CDR3aa: CASSKGQGGSTDTQYF
v_gene: TRBV30; d_gene: -; abundance: -; j_gene: TRBJ1-4; CDR3nt: TGTGCCTGGAGTCCTACTGCAACTAATGAAAAACTGTTTTTT; CDR3aa: CAWSPTATNEKLFF
v_gene: TRBV2; d_gene: -; abundance: -; j_gene: TRBJ2-3; CDR3nt: TGTGCCAGCGGCGGGCAGGGGCTATTAGATACGCAGTATTTT; CDR3aa: CASGGQGLLDTQYF
v_gene: TRBV28; d_gene: TRBD1; abundance: -; j_gene: TRBJ2-2; CDR3nt: TGTGCCAGCAGTTTACGACAGGGGAGAGGGACCGGGGAGCTGTTTTTT; CDR3aa: CASSLRQGRGTGELFF
v_gene: TRBV4-2; d_gene: TRBD1; abundance: -; j_gene: TRBJ1-2; CDR3nt: TGTGCCAGCAGCCAAGAAGAGACAGGGTTGTATCAAGGCTACACCTTC; CDR3aa: CASSQEETGLYQGYTF
v_gene: TRBV6-6; d_gene: -; abundance: -; j_gene: TRBJ2-7; CDR3nt: TGTGCCAGCAGTTACCCCGAGGGAGGCTACGAGCAGTACTTC; CDR3aa: CASSYPEGGYEQYF
v_gene: TRBV11-2; d_gene: TRBD1; abundance: -; j_gene: TRBJ1-4; CDR3nt: TGTGCCAGCAGACCGACAGGGGATGAAAAACTGTTTTTT; CDR3aa: CASRPTGDEKLFF
v_gene: TRBV3-1/TRBV3-2; d_gene: -; abundance: few; j_gene: TRBJ2-2; CDR3nt: TGTGCCAGCAGCCAATACTCTTATGGGGGAGCCGGGGAGCTGTTTTTT; CDR3aa: CASSQYSYGGAGELFF
v_gene: TRBV7-8; d_gene: -; abundance: -; j_gene: TRBJ1-3; CDR3nt: TGTGCCAGCAGCTTAGCGTCACAGACAGGAGTCTCTGGAAACACCATATATTTT; CDR3aa: CASSLASQTGVSGNTIYF
v_gene: TRBV19; d_gene: -; abundance: -; j_gene: TRBJ2-5; CDR3nt: TGTGCCAGTAGTATAAAGGGGTTGGGGGAGACCCAGTACTTC; CDR3aa: CASSIKGLGETQYF
v_gene: TRBV7-6; d_gene: -; abundance: -; j_gene: TRBJ1-5; CDR3nt: TGTGCCAGCAGCTTAGACAGTTTTAGCAATCAGCCCCAGCATTTT; CDR3aa: CASSLDSFSNQPQHF
v_gene: TRBV25-1; d_gene: -; abundance: -; j_gene: TRBJ2-7; CDR3nt: TGTGCCAGCAGTGGTTTGGACAGCGAGCAGTACTTC; CDR3aa: CASSGLDSEQYF
v_gene: TRBV27; d_gene: -; abundance: once; j_gene: TRBJ2-7; CDR3nt: TGTGCCAGCAGCAACCGGATTTACGAGCAGTACTTC; CDR3aa: CASSNRIYEQYF
v_gene: TRBV7-2; d_gene: -; abundance: -; j_gene: TRBJ1-3; CDR3nt: TGTGCCAGCAGCGAATCCTCTGGAAACACCATATATTTT; CDR3aa: CASSESSGNTIYF
v_gene: TRBV19; d_gene: -; abundance: once; j_gene: TRBJ1-1; CDR3nt: TGTGCCAGTAGTATGAAAAGGGCCGCGACTGTGAACACTGAAGCTTTCTTT; CDR3aa: CASSMKRAATVNTEAFF
v_gene: TRBV2; d_gene: -; abundance: -; j_gene: TRBJ1-4; CDR3nt: TGTGCCAGCAGCGGACAGACAAATGAAAAACTGTTTTTT; CDR3aa: CASSGQTNEKLFF
v_gene: TRBV9; d_gene: -; abundance: once; j_gene: TRBJ2-6; CDR3nt: TGTGCCAGCAGCACCGGGACTCCCGGCAACGTCCTGACTTTC; CDR3aa: CASSTGTPGNVLTF
v_gene: TRBV4-2; d_gene: -; abundance: once; j_gene: TRBJ2-7; CDR3nt: TGTGCCAGCAGCCAAGATCCCCGACACGAGCAGTACTTC; CDR3aa: CASSQDPRHEQYF
v_gene: TRBV6-5; d_gene: -; abundance: -; j_gene: TRBJ1-6; CDR3nt: TGTGCCAGCAGTTACTCGACAGAAAATTCACCCCTCCACTTT; CDR3aa: CASSYSTENSPLHF
v_gene: TRBV27; d_gene: TRBD2; abundance: -; j_gene: TRBJ2-7; CDR3nt: TGTGCCAGCAGTTTACGGGGGGGCCTCTCCTACGAGCAGTACTTC; CDR3aa: CASSLRGGLSYEQYF
v_gene: TRBV7-9; d_gene: -; abundance: -; j_gene: TRBJ1-1; CDR3nt: TGTGCCAGCAGCAGAGGACAAGGGAACACTGAAGCTTTCTTT; CDR3aa: CASSRGQGNTEAFF
v_gene: TRBV7-6; d_gene: -; abundance: -; j_gene: TRBJ2-2; CDR3nt: TGTGCCAGCAGCCAGGGACATTTCGGGACCGGGGAGCTGTTTTTT; CDR3aa: CASSQGHFGTGELFF
v_gene: TRBV2; d_gene: TRBD1; abundance: -; j_gene: TRBJ2-2; CDR3nt: TGTGCCAGCTTGGGACAGGAATCGAACACCGGGGAGCTGTTTTTT; CDR3aa: CASLGQESNTGELFF
v_gene: TRBV18; d_gene: -; abundance: -; j_gene: TRBJ2-3; CDR3nt: TGTGCCAGCTCACCTACGACCCGAACTAGCACAGATACGCAGTATTTT; CDR3aa: CASSPTTRTSTDTQYF
v_gene: TRBV27; d_gene: -; abundance: -; j_gene: TRBJ1-5; CDR3nt: TGTGCCAGCAGTTTCGAGCGCAATCAGCCCCAGCATTTT; CDR3aa: CASSFERNQPQHF
v_gene: TRBV19; d_gene: -; abundance: -; j_gene: TRBJ2-5; CDR3nt: TGTGCCAGTAGTATAGCCTCATTGGTAGGGGCGGTGGAGACCCAGTACTTC; CDR3aa: CASSIASLVGAVETQYF
v_gene: TRBV5-1; d_gene: TRBD2; abundance: -; j_gene: TRBJ2-7; CDR3nt: TGCGCCAGCAGCTGGCAGGGACTAGCGGTGGCCGCCTACGAGCAGTACTTC; CDR3aa: CASSWQGLAVAAYEQYF